Given below is one T cell receptor (beta chain) in context. Libraries were prepared by immunoSEQ multiplex PCR; TCRdb keeps only in-frame clonotypes and omits some of them. This table has about 680,000 clones, approximately 79% appearing once. The record originates from a study of shared clonotypes between healthy human individuals. V gave up 6 bases and J gave up 3 bases; unmatched junction bases: 6. This CDR3 comprises 15 residues. The germline gives CDR1 MNHNY, CDR2 SVGAGI (reference sequence). The sequence derives from a woman in her 30s in good health. Material for sequencing was memory CD4+ T cells sorted from blood. Subset meaning: CD45RA-negative fraction. V and J are TRBV6-6 and TRBJ2-3; the match to TRBD1 covers 10 bases. The CDR3 is CASRGGTGATDTQYF. In DNA form, the CDR3 reads TGTGCCAGCAGGGGCGGGACAGGGGCTACAGATACGCAGTATTTT.